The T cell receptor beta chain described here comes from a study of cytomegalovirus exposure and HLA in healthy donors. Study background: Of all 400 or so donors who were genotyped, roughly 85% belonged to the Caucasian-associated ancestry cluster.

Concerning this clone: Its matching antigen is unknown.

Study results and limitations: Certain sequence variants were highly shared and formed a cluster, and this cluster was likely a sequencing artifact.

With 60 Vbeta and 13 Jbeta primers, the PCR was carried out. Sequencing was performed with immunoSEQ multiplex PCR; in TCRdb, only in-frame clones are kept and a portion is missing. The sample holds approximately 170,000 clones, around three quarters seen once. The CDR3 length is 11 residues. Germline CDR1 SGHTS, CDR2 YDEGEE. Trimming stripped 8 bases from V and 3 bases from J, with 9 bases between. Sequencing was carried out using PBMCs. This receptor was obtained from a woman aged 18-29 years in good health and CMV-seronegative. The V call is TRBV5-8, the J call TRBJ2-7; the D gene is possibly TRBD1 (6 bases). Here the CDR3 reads CASHRDYEQYF. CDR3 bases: TGTGCCAGTCACAGGGACTACGAGCAGTACTTC.